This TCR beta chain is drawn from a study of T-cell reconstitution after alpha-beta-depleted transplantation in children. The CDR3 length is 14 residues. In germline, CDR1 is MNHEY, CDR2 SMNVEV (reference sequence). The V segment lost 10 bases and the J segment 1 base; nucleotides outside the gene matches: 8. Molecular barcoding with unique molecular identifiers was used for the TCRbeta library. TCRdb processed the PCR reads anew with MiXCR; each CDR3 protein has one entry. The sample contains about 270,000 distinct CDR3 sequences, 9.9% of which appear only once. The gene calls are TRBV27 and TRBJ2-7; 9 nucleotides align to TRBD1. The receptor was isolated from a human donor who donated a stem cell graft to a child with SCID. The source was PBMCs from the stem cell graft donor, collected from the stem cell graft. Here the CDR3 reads CANLLQGASYEQYF. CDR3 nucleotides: TGTGCCAACCTTCTACAGGGGGCATCCTACGAGCAGTACTTC.